Reported below is one T cell receptor (beta chain). This sample was included in a study of blood T cell repertoires in COVID-19. Per the authors' pipeline: By means of reference gene primer amplification, nucleated cell counts were estimated. TCRdb's table, derived via immunoSEQ multiplex PCR, lists solely in-frame clones and lacks some. That table is the source of V, J and clone size, and D and trimming were worked out from the DNA. This table holds approximately 220,000 clones, 85% to 90% found once. Germline V gives CDR1 SGHNT, CDR2 YENEEA. The CDR3 runs 16 residues. Trimming cost V 4 bases and J 2 bases; bases outside gene matches: 5.

The TCR comes from a man between 60 and 75 years old with acute or convalescent COVID-19. The sample taken for sequencing was peripheral blood. This chain links TRBV11-3 with TRBJ2-1; TRBD1 aligns across 10 bases. The CDR3 region has the DNA TGTGCCAGCAGCTCGGGACAGGGGTTGACCTACAATGAGCAGTTCTTC. Translation gives CASSSGQGLTYNEQFF.